Each of the 5 T cell receptor beta chains below was sequenced from the same sample in a study of blood T cell repertoires in COVID-19. TCRdb's table, derived via immunoSEQ multiplex PCR, lists solely in-frame clones and lacks some. The sample lists about 100,000 clones, 87% occurring once. Sequenced input: peripheral blood. The receptors originated from a man aged 25-45 years in a cohort sampled during active COVID-19.

V is TRBV5-1 and J is TRBJ2-1, with D possibly TRBD1 on 6 matching bases. Trimming cost V 1 base and J 7 bases, with 18 bases left between them. Germline V gene lookup returns CDR1 SGHRS and CDR2 YFSETQ. This CDR3 comprises 16 residues. The CDR3, as DNA: TGCGCCAGCAGCTTGAGGGGGTTCGGGACAAGTAATGAGCAGTTCTTC. Encoded protein: CASSLRGFGTSNEQFF.

V gene TRBV6-1 combines with J gene TRBJ2-3; tentatively, D is TRBD2 (6 bases). From germline, CDR1 is MNHNS and CDR2 SASEGT. Trimming took off 1 base at V and 6 bases at J, with 14 bases between the two ends. The CDR3 contains 15 residues. Here the CDR3 reads CASSEVAGSRDTQYF. The CDR3 DNA reads TGTGCCAGCAGTGAAGTGGCGGGATCCCGGGATACGCAGTATTTT.

This clone was seen a single time. The V gene is TRBV4-2, the J gene TRBJ2-7; a possible D gene is TRBD1 (6 bases). Per germline, CDR1 LGHNA and CDR2 YNFKEQ. The CDR3 consists of 15 residues. V dropped 2 bases and J dropped 1 base, with 12 bases sitting between them. DNA for the CDR3: TGTGCCAGCAGCCAAAACAGGGCGGTTTCCTACGAGCAGTACTTC. Translating it yields CASSQNRAVSYEQYF.

The chain employs TRBV30 and TRBJ2-5; weak D call: TRBD2 (7 bases). Per germline, CDR1 GTSNPN and CDR2 SVGIG (reference sequence). Between the trimmed V and J ends, which lost 4 bases and 4 bases, there was a span of 10 bases. The CDR3 is 12 amino acids. CDR3 loop: CAWMGGRETQYF. In nucleotides, the CDR3 is TGTGCCTGGATGGGGGGGCGAGAGACCCAGTACTTC.

The chain couples TRBV6-5 to TRBJ1-1; D is perhaps TRBD1 (5 bases). The germline CDR1 and CDR2 sequences are MNHEY and SVGAGI. V was clipped by 5 bases and J by 6 bases, with 13 bases between them. This CDR3 has 13 residues. This CDR3 reads CASSPDNLAEAFF. The CDR3 DNA reads as TGTGCCAGCAGTCCGGACAACCTAGCTGAAGCTTTCTTT.